The 18 T cell receptor beta chains below were found in one sample sequenced in a study of T cell changes during pregnancy in multiple sclerosis (dated by TCRdb to between 2019 and 2020). The library was obtained by the immunoSEQ multiplex PCR assay. TCRdb holds this immuneACCESS table with in-frame rearrangements only. Some clones are missing; in checked studies, unresolved V genes explain under half, and the rest has no known cause. The sample includes 69,000 or so clones, with approximately 90% observed a single time. 1.4% of the sample is held by the ten biggest clonotypes. Source: peripheral blood, taken in the third trimester of pregnancy. Source of these receptors: a female donor with multiple sclerosis, enrolled in a pregnancy study.

This chain connects TRBV19 to TRBJ1-2; perhaps TRBD1 as D (6 bases). Germline loops: CDR1 LNHDA, CDR2 SQIVND (reference sequence). CDR3 length: 14 residues. V lost 7 bases, J lost 6 bases, and 18 bases lay in between. CDR3 DNA sequence: TGTGCCAGTAATGTGGGTGGGGGCGCAGATGGCTACACCTTC. Translation: CASNVGGGADGYTF.

The chain links TRBV9 to TRBJ1-6; tentative D call: TRBD1 (6 bases). This CDR3 spans 17 amino acids. Germline-derived CDR1 and CDR2 are SGDLS and YYNGEE. The V end was cut by 4 bases, the J end by 4 bases, with 18 bases between. CDR3 in DNA: TGTGCCAGCAGCCCCTACAGGGATCCCCCTTATAATTCACCCCTCCACTTT. Protein sequence: CASSPYRDPPYNSPLHF.

The chain joins TRBV2 to TRBJ2-7, with a possible D match to TRBD2 (5 bases). The CDR3 totals 12 residues. Per germline, CDR1 SNHLY and CDR2 FYNNEI. Trimming shortened V by 8 bases and J by 2 bases, and 10 bases separated the two germline ends. CDR3 nucleotide sequence: TGTGCCAGCGCGGGCAGAACCTACGAGCAGTACTTC. This gives the protein CASAGRTYEQYF.

This chain links TRBV18 with TRBJ1-2; perhaps TRBD1 as D (6 bases). Germline V lookup: CDR1 KGHSH, CDR2 LQKENI. Trimming stripped 2 bases from V and 7 bases from J, with 14 bases between. The CDR3 runs 14 residues. DNA for the CDR3: TGTGCCAGCTCACCAAGCCACAGGGCAGGTGGCTACACCTTC. Protein sequence: CASSPSHRAGGYTF.

V usage is TRBV5-1 and J usage is TRBJ1-5; D may be TRBD1 (5 bases). V was cut by 0 bases and J by 6 bases, with 10 bases left in between. The CDR3 covers 14 residues. From germline, CDR1 is SGHRS and CDR2 YFSETQ. The chain's CDR3 is CASSLDLGVQPQHF. CDR3 sequence (DNA): TGCGCCAGCAGCTTGGATCTAGGGGTTCAGCCCCAGCATTTT.

This rearrangement joins TRBV27 to TRBJ2-2, with 9 bases fitting TRBD2. Trimming took 6 bases from V and 4 from J; bases not matched to a gene: 15. CDR1 and CDR2 from the germline V gene are MNHEY and SMNVEV (reference sequence). The CDR3 is made up of 18 amino acids. The CDR3 reads CASSPERTSVSGTGELFF. The DNA of the CDR3 is TGTGCCAGCAGCCCCGAAAGGACTAGCGTTAGCGGCACCGGGGAGCTGTTTTTT.

This clone showed up just once. The chain carries TRBV19 and TRBJ1-6, with D unclear. V lost 8 bases to trimming and J lost 0 bases, with 8 bases between them. CDR1 LNHDA and CDR2 SQIVND come from the germline V gene (reference sequence). This CDR3 region has 14 residues. The CDR3 loop reads CASSGSSYNSPLHF. Here the CDR3 DNA reads TGTGCCAGTTCCGGGAGCTCCTATAATTCACCCCTCCACTTT. Drawing the rest from reference TRBV19 and TRBJ1-6, the complete variable domain is DGGITQSPKYLFRKEGQNVTLSCEQNLNHDAMYWYRQDPGQGLRLIYYSQIVNDFQKGDIAEGYSVSREKKESFPLTVTSAQKNPTAFYLCASSGSSYNSPLHFGNGTRLTVT.

The V gene is TRBV7-3, the J gene TRBJ2-3; no reliable D call. V was shortened by 5 bases and J by 0 bases, with 15 bases between the two germline ends. Germline V CDR1 and CDR2: SGHTA, FQGTGA. The CDR3 sequence is 16 residues long. CDR3 in DNA: TGTGCCAGCAGCCCGGCGCCCTCGACTAGCACAGATACGCAGTATTTT. It is translated as CASSPAPSTSTDTQYF. Based on the CDR3 plus reference TRBV7-3 and TRBJ2-3, the full variable domain is GAGVSQTPSNKVTEKGKYVELRCDPISGHTALYWYRQSLGQGPEFLIYFQGTGAADDSGLPNDRFFAVRPEGSVSTLKIQRTERGDSAVYLCASSPAPSTSTDTQYFGPGTRLTVL.

The chain's CDR3 is CASSTTGDLYGYTF. The CDR3 bases are TGTGCCAGCAGTACGACAGGGGACCTCTATGGCTACACCTTC. The rearrangement links TRBV9 to TRBJ1-2; TRBD1 matches 8 bases. Trimming removed 5 bases from V and 4 bases from J; junction bases left unmatched: 7. The CDR3 totals 14 residues. Germline V gene lookup returns CDR1 SGDLS and CDR2 YYNGEE. The full variable domain, in which reference TRBV9 and TRBJ1-2 provide the parts outside the CDR3, is DSGVTQTPKHLITATGQRVTLRCSPRSGDLSVYWYQQSLDQGLQFLIQYYNGEERAKGNILERFSAQQFPDLHSELNLSSLELGDSALYFCASSTTGDLYGYTFGSGTRLTVV.

The CDR3 loop reads CASTSLSRDAEAFF. The CDR3 nucleotides read TGTGCCAGTACCTCGCTCTCCAGGGATGCTGAAGCTTTCTTT. J is TRBJ1-1 and V is TRBV19, with TRBD1 as a possible D gene (5 bases). With 7 bases removed from V and 6 bases from J, the gap between germline ends came to 18 bases. The CDR3 length is 14 residues. Germline CDR1 LNHDA, CDR2 SQIVND (reference sequence).

The genes are TRBV9 and TRBJ2-3, with D unclear. CDR3 length equals 14 residues. The germline V gene has CDR1 SGDLS and CDR2 YYNGEE. Trimming removed 4 bases at V and 3 bases at J, with 12 bases between. CDR3 DNA: TGTGCCAGCAGCCCCGCCGGTTTGACAGATACGCAGTATTTT. This sequence encodes CASSPAGLTDTQYF.

CDR3 loop: CATTLGLHNSPLHF. The CDR3 DNA is TGTGCCACTACTTTAGGACTGCATAATTCACCCCTCCACTTT. The chain has TRBV6-1 and TRBJ1-6; D uncertain. The CDR3 loop spans 14 amino acids. V gave up 10 bases and J gave up 5 bases, with 15 bases separating them. Germline V gene sequence: CDR1 MNHNS, CDR2 SASEGT.

The chain is built from TRBV10-1 and TRBJ2-1; TRBD1 might be the D (5 bases). V was pared by 4 bases and J by 4 bases, with 17 bases between. Germline V lookup: CDR1 WNHNN, CDR2 SYGVQD (reference sequence). The CDR3 spans 16 residues. For the CDR3, the DNA is TGCGCCAGCAGTGGACAGACAGCGAACAAGTACAATGAGCAGTTCTTC. As protein: CASSGQTANKYNEQFF.

The chain joins TRBV27 to TRBJ1-6; D unclear. Germline CDR1 and CDR2: MNHEY and SMNVEV (reference sequence). V lost 5 bases and J 13 bases, leaving 18 bases between the germline ends. The CDR3 has 14 residues. CDR3 residues: CASSRDGSGRPLHF. The CDR3 DNA follows: TGTGCCAGCAGTCGAGACGGCTCGGGGAGGCCCCTCCACTTT.

J is TRBJ1-1 and V is TRBV14; D is undetermined. The V end was cut by 4 bases, the J end by 4 bases, with 22 bases between. The CDR3 is 17 residues long. Germline values: CDR1 SGHDN, CDR2 FVKESK. The CDR3 nucleotides are TGTGCCAGCAGCCGAGGTCGGTGGAGGTTTTTGGGCACTGAAGCTTTCTTT. Translated: CASSRGRWRFLGTEAFF.

This chain uses TRBV18 with TRBJ2-1; 7 bases map to TRBD1. The length of the CDR3 is 14 residues. V was clipped by 4 bases and J by 9 bases; unmatched bases: 9. Germline loops: CDR1 KGHSH, CDR2 LQKENI. The CDR3 protein is CASSQDRVEGEQFF. The CDR3 DNA is TGTGCCAGCTCACAAGACAGGGTAGAGGGTGAGCAGTTCTTC.

J is TRBJ1-4 and V is TRBV9; possibly TRBD1 for D (5 bases). The CDR3 contains 15 residues. V was pared by 4 bases and J by 1 base, with 11 bases between. CDR1 and CDR2 (germline): SGDLS, YYNGEE. In DNA form, the CDR3 reads TGTGCCAGCAGCCCCCGGACAAGAACTAATGAAAAACTGTTTTTT. Residues: CASSPRTRTNEKLFF.

The rearrangement links TRBV6-5 to TRBJ1-1; the match to TRBD1 covers 8 bases. CDR3 length: 15 amino acids. The J segment lost 6 bases and the V segment lost 0 bases, leaving 6 bases of the junction unmatched. In germline, CDR1 is MNHEY, CDR2 SVGAGI. In DNA form, the CDR3 reads TGTGCCAGCAGTTACTCGGCAGGGGGCATTTCTGAAGCTTTCTTT. Its translation: CASSYSAGGISEAFF.